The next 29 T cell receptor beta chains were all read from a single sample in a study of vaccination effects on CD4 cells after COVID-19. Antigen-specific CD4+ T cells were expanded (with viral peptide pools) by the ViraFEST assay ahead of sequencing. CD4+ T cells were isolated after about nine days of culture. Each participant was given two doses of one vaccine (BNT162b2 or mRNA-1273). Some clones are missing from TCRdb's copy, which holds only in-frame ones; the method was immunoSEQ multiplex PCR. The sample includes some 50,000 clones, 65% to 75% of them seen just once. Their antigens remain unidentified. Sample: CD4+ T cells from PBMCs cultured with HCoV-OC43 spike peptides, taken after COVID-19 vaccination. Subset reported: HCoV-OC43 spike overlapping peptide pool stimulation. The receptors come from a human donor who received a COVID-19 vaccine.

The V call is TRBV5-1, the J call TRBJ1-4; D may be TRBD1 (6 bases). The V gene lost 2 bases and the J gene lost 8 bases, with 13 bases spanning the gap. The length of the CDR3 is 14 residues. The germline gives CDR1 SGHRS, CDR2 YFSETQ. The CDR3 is CASSLQGIGEKLFF. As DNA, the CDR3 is TGCGCCAGCAGCTTACAGGGAATCGGAGAAAAACTGTTTTTT.

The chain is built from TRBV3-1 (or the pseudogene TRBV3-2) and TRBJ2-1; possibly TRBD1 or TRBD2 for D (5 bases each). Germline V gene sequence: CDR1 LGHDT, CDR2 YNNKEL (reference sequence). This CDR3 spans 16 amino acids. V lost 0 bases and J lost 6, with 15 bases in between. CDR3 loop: CASSQETGTWGNEQFF. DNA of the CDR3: TGTGCCAGCAGCCAAGAAACCGGGACCTGGGGCAATGAGCAGTTCTTC.

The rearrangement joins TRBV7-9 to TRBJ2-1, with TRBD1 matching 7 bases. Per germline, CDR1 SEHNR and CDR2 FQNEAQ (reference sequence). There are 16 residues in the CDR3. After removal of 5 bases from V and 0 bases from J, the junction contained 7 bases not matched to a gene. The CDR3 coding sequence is TGTGCCAGCAGCGCAAACAGGGGTTCCTCCTACAATGAGCAGTTCTTC. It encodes CASSANRGSSYNEQFF.

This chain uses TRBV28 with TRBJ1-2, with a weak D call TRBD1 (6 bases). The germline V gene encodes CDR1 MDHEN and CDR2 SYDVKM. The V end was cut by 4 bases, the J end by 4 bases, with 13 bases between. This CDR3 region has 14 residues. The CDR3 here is CASSSGGAGYGYTF. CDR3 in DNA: TGTGCCAGCAGTTCTGGGGGCGCCGGCTATGGCTACACCTTC.

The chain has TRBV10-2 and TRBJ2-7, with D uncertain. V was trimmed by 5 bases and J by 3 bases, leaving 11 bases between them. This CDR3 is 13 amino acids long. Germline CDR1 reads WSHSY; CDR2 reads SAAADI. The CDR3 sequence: CASSWQENYEQYF. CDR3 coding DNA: TGCGCCAGCAGTTGGCAGGAAAACTACGAGCAGTACTTC.

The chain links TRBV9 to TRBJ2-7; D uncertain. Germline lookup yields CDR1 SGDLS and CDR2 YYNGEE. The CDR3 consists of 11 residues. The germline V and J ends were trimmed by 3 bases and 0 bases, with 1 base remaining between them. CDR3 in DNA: TGTGCCAGCAGCGCCTCCTACGAGCAGTACTTC. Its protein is CASSASYEQYF.

The CDR3 reads CASSTWTGDNEQFF. CDR3 coding DNA: TGTGCCAGCAGTACCTGGACAGGTGACAATGAGCAGTTCTTC. This chain connects TRBV6-5 to TRBJ2-1; 7 positions agree with TRBD1. This CDR3 is 14 amino acids long. Germline V lookup: CDR1 MNHEY, CDR2 SVGAGI. The J segment lost 5 bases and the V segment lost 5 bases, leaving 6 bases of the junction unmatched.

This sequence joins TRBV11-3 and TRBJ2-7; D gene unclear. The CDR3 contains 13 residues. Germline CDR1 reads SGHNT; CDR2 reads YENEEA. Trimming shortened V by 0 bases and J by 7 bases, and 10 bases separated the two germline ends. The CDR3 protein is CASSLDRAREQYF. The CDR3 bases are TGTGCCAGCAGCTTAGATCGTGCCCGTGAGCAGTACTTC. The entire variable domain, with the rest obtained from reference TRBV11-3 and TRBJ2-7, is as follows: EAGVVQSPRYKIIEKKQPVAFWCNPISGHNTLYWYLQNLGQGPELLIRYENEEAVDDSQLPKDRFSAERLKGVDSTLKIQPAELGDSAVYLCASSLDRAREQYFGPGTRLTVT.

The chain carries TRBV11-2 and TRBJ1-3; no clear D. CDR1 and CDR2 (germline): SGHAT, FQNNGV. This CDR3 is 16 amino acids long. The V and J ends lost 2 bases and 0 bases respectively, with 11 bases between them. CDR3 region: CASSLLRRSSGNTIYF. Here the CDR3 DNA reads TGTGCCAGCAGCTTACTGCGGCGAAGCTCTGGAAACACCATATATTTT.

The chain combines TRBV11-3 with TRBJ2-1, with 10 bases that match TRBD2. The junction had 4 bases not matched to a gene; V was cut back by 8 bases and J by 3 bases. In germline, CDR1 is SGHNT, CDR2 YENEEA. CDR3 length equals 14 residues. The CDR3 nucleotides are TGTGCCAGCGGAGCGGGGGGGGTCTACAATGAGCAGTTCTTC. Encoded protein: CASGAGGVYNEQFF.

The CDR3 spells CASRTTGGGDTQYF. The CDR3 nucleotides read TGTGCCAGCAGAACGACAGGGGGCGGGGATACGCAGTATTTT. The chain joins TRBV6-5 to TRBJ2-3, with 10 bases identical to TRBD1. Germline-derived CDR1 and CDR2 are MNHEY and SVGAGI. The CDR3 covers 14 residues. V was clipped by 6 bases and J by 6 bases; unmatched bases: 6.

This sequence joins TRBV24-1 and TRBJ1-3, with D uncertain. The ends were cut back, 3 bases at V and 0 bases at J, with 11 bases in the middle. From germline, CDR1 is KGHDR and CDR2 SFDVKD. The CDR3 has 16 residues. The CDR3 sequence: CATSDPNGYSGNTIYF. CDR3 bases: TGTGCCACCAGTGATCCCAATGGGTACTCTGGAAACACCATATATTTT.

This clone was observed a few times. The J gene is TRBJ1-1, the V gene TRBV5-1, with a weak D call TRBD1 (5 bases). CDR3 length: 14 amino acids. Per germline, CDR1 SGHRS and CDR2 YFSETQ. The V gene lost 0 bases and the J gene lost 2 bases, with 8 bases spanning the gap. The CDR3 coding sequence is TGCGCCAGCAGCTTGGTGGACACTAACACTGAAGCTTTCTTT. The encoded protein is CASSLVDTNTEAFF.

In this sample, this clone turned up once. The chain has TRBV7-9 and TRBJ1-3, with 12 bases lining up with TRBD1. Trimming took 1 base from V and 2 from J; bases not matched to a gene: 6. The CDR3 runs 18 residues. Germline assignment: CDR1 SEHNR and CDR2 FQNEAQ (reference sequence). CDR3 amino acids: CASSLVGTGGRTGNTIYF. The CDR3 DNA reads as TGTGCCAGCAGCTTAGTTGGGACAGGGGGCAGGACTGGAAACACCATATATTTT.

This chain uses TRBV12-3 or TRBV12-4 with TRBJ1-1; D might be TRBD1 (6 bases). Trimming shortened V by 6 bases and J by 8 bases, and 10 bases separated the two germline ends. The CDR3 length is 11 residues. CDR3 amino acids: CASSYGQEAFF. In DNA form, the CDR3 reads TGTGCCAGCAGCTATGGACAGGAAGCTTTCTTT.

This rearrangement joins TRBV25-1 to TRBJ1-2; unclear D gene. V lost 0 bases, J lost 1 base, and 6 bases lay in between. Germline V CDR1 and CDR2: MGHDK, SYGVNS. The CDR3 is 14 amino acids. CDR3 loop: CASSEYNNNYGYTF. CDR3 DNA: TGTGCCAGCAGTGAATATAACAATAACTATGGCTACACCTTC.

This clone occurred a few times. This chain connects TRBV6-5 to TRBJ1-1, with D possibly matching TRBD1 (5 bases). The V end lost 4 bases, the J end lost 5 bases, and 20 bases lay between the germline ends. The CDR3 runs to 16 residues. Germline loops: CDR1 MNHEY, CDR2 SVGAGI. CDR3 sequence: CASSSSTGQAWTEAFF. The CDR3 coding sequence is TGTGCCAGCAGTTCGTCGACGGGGCAGGCATGGACTGAAGCTTTCTTT.

CDR3 protein: CATSREDTEAFF. The CDR3 DNA sequence: TGTGCCACCAGCAGAGAGGACACTGAAGCTTTCTTT. The chain has TRBV15 and TRBJ1-1; D not certain. Germline assignment: CDR1 LNHNV and CDR2 YYDKDF (reference sequence). The V end was cut by 0 bases, the J end by 3 bases, with 2 bases between. This CDR3 has 12 amino acids.

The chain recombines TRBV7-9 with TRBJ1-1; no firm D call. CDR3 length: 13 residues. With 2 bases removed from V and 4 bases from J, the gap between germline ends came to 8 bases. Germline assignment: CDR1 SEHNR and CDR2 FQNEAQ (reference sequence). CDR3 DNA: TGTGCCAGCAGCTTAAGGGTGGGCACTGAAGCTTTCTTT. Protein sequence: CASSLRVGTEAFF.

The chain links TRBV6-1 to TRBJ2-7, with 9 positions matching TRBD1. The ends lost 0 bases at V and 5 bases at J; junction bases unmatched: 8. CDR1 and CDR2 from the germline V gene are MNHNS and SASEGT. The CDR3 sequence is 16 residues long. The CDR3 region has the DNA TGTGCCAGCAGTGAAGCACCGGGGACAGGGATGGACGAGCAGTACTTC. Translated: CASSEAPGTGMDEQYF.

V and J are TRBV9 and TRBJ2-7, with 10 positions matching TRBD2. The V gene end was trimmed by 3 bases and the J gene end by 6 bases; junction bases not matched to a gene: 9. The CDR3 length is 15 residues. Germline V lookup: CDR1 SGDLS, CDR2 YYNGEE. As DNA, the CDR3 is TGTGCCAGCAGCGCCGTAGCGGGAGGCGGTCTCGAGCAGTACTTC. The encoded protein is CASSAVAGGGLEQYF.

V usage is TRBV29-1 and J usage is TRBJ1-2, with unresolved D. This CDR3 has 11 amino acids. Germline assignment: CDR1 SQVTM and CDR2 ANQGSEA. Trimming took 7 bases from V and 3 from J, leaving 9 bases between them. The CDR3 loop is CSASGDYGYTF. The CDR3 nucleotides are TGCAGCGCGTCCGGGGACTATGGCTACACCTTC.

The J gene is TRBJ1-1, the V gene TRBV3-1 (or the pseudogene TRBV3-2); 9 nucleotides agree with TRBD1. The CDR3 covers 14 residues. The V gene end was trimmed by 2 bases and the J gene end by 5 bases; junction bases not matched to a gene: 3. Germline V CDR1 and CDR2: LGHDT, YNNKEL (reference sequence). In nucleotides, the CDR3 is TGTGCCAGCAGCCAACGACAGGGGGGGACTGAAGCTTTCTTT. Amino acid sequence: CASSQRQGGTEAFF.

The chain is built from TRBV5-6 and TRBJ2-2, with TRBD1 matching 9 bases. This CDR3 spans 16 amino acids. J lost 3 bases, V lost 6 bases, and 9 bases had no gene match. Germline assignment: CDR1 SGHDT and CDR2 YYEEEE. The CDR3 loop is CASTRTGGFDTGELFF. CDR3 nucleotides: TGTGCCAGCACTCGCACAGGGGGCTTTGACACCGGGGAGCTGTTTTTT.

The CDR3, as DNA: TGTGCCAGCAGTGAAGTACAGAAAAACATTCAGTACTTC. This codes for CASSEVQKNIQYF. The chain links TRBV6-1 to TRBJ2-4; the D is unclear. The CDR3 contains 13 residues. Deletions cut 1 base from V and 4 bases from J, with 5 bases between. Germline V CDR1 and CDR2: MNHNS, SASEGT.

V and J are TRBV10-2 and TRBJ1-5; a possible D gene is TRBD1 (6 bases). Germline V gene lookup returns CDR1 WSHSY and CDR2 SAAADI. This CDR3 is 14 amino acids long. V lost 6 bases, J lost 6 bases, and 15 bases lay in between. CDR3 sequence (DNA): TGCGCCAGCAGGAGTACAGGGCCTGCTCAGCCCCAGCATTTT. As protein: CASRSTGPAQPQHF.

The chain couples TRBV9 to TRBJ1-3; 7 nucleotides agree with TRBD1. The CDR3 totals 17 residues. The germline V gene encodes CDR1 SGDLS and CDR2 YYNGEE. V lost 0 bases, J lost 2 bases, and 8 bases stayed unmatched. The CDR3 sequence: CASSVGGGTATGNTIYF. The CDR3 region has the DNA TGTGCCAGCAGCGTAGGGGGAGGGACAGCTACTGGAAACACCATATATTTT.

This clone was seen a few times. Here the CDR3 reads CASSQPQGAEAFF. CDR3 DNA sequence: TGTGCCAGCAGCCAACCACAGGGGGCTGAAGCTTTCTTT. The gene calls are TRBV3-1 (or the pseudogene TRBV3-2) and TRBJ1-1; 8 nucleotides match TRBD1. V lost 2 bases to trimming and J lost 6 bases; unmatched junction nucleotides: 2. Germline CDR1 LGHDT, CDR2 YNNKEL (reference sequence). The CDR3 contains 13 residues.

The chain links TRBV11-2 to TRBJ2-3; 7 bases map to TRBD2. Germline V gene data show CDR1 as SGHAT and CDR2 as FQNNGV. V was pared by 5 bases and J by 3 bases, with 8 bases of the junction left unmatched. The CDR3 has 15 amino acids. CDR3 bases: TGTGCCAGCAGCCCCCTAGCGGTGGGGACAGATACGCAGTATTTT. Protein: CASSPLAVGTDTQYF.